This TCR beta chain derives from a study of response to subunit inactivated influenza vaccine. This CDR3 spans 13 amino acids. V lost 0 bases and J 3 bases, leaving 8 bases between the germline ends. CDR1 is GTSNPN and CDR2 is SVGIG in the germline V gene (reference sequence). TCRdb independently ran MiXCR on the RT-PCR reads; one entry per CDR3 protein. Of about half a million distinct CDR3 sequences listed, 25% were seen once; the top ten hold 1.9%. The origin of this receptor is a man between 45 and 60 years old who received an inactivated influenza vaccine. The chain employs TRBV30 and TRBJ1-1; possibly TRBD1 for D (6 bases). The sample was CD4+ T cells sorted from PBMCs, taken 5 days after vaccination. CDR3 nucleotides: TGTGCCTGGAGTGTGGGGGGCTACACTGAAGCTTTCTTT. It is translated as CAWSVGGYTEAFF.